This T cell receptor (beta chain) was sequenced in a study of shared clonotypes between healthy human individuals. At a deep level, the assay was run. Loaded into unsorted PBMC replicate PCRs was roughly 300 ng DNA, about 30,000 T cell genomes. Profiling relied on immunoSEQ multiplex PCR, and the TCRdb table lists in-frame clones only, not all of them. The profile shows 100,000 or so clones, approximately 51% of them singletons. CDR1 PRHDT and CDR2 FYEKMQ come from the germline V gene (reference sequence). Trimming stripped 2 bases from V and 4 bases from J, with 12 bases between. CDR3 length equals 14 residues. This clone was recorded many times. Its antigen is as yet unknown. Findings and caveats of the study: Specimens sampled were limited to blood, with tissue repertoires likely differing.

The receptor's source is a woman aged 40 to 50 in good health. Some clones in this sample may be carry-over from other donors' samples. The rearrangement uses TRBV13 and TRBJ2-7; weak D call: TRBD2 (5 bases). Sequencing was carried out using PBMCs. CDR3 in DNA: TGTGCCAGCAGCTTACGGGGATCCAGGTACGAGCAGTACTTC. Translated: CASSLRGSRYEQYF. The full variable domain, completed using reference TRBV13 and TRBJ2-7, is AAGVIQSPRHLIKEKRETATLKCYPIPRHDTVYWYQQGPGQDPQFLISFYEKMQSDKGSIPDRFSAQQFSDYHSELNMSSLELGDSALYFCASSLRGSRYEQYFGPGTRLTVT.